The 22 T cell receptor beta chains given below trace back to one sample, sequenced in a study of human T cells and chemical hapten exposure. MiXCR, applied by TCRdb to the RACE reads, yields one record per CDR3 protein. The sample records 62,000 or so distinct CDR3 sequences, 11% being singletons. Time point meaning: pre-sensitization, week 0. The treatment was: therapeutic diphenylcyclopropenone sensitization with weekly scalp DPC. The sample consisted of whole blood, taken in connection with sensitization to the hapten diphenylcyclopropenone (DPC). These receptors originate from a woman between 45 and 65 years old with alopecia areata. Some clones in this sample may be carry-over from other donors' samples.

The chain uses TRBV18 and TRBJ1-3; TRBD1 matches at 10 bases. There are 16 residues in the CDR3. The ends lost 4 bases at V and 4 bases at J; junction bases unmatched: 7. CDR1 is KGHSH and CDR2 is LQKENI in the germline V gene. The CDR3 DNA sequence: TGTGCCAGCTCACAATCCGGGACAGGGGACGGAAACACCATATATTTT. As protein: CASSQSGTGDGNTIYF.

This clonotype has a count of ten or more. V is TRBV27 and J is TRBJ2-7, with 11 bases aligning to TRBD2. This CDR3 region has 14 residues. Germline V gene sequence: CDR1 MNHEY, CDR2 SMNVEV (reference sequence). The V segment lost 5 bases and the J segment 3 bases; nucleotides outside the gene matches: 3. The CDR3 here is CASSLGTSGYEQYF. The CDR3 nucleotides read TGTGCCAGCAGTCTCGGGACTAGCGGCTACGAGCAGTACTTC.

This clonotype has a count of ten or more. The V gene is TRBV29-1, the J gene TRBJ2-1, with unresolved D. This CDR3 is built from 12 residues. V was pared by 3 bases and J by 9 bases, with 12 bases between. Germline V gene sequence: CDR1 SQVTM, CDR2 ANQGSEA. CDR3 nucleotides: TGCAGCGTTGAGGCGGATCTCGGTGAGCAGTTCTTC. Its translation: CSVEADLGEQFF.

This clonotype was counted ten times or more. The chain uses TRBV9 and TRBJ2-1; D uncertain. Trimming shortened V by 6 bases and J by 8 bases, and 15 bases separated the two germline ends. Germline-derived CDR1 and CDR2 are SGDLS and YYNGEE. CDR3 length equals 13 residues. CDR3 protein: CASNARGFYEQFF. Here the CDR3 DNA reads TGTGCCAGCAACGCCCGTGGTTTTTATGAGCAGTTCTTC.

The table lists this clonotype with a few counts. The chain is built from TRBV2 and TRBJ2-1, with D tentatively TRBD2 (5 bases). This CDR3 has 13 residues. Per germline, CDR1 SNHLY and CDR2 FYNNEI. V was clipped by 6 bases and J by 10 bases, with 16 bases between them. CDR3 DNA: TGTGCCAGCAGAAAGGGAGAGTTGGCCGAGCAGTTCTTC. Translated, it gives CASRKGELAEQFF.

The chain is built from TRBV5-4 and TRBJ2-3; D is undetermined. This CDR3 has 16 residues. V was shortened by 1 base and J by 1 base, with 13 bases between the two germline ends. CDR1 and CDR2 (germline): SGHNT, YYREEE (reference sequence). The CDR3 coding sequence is TGTGCCAGCAGCTTGCGAACTGTCGGAGGCACAGATACGCAGTATTTT. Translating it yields CASSLRTVGGTDTQYF.

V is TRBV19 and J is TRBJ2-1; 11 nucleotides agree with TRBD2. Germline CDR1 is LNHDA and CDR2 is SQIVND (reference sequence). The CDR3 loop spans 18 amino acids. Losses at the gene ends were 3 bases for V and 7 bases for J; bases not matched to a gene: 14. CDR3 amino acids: CASSMKVAGGPSFNEQFF. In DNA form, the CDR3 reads TGTGCCAGTAGTATGAAGGTAGCGGGAGGGCCCTCTTTTAATGAGCAGTTCTTC.

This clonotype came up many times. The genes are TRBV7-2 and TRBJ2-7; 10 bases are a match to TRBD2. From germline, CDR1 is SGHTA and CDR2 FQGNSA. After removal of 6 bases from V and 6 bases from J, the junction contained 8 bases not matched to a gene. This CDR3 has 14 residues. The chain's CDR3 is CASSLQRGGREQYF. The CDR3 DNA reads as TGTGCCAGCAGTTTGCAGCGGGGGGGACGCGAGCAGTACTTC.

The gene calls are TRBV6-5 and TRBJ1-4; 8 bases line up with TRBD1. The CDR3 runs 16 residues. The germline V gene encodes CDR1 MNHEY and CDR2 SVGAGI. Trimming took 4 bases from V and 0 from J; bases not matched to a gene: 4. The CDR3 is CASSLTGAATNEKLFF. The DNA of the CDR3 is TGTGCCAGCAGTTTGACAGGGGCGGCAACTAATGAAAAACTGTTTTTT.

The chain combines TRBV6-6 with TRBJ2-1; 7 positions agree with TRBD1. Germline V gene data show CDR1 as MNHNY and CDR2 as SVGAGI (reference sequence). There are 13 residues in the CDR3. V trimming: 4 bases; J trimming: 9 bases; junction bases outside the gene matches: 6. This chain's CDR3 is CASSSNTGAEQFF. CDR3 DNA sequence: TGTGCCAGCAGTTCCAACACAGGGGCTGAGCAGTTCTTC.

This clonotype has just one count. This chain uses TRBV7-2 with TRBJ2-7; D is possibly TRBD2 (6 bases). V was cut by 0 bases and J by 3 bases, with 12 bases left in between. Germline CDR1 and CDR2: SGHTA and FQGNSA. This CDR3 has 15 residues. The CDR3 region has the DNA TGTGCCAGCAGCTTAGCGGCGGGATCATTCTACGAGCAGTACTTC. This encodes CASSLAAGSFYEQYF.

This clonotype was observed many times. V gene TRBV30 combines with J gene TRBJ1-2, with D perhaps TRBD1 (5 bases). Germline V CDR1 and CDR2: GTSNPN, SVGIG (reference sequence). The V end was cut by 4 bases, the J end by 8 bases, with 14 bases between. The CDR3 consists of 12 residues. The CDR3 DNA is TGTGCCTGGATTCGTCCCGGGGACGGCTACACCTTC. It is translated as CAWIRPGDGYTF.

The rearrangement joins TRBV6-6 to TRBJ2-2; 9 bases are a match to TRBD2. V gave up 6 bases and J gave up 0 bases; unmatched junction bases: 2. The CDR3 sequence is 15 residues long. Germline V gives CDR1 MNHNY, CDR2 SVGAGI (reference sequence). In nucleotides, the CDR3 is TGTGCCAGCAGCCCTAGCGGGACGAACACCGGGGAGCTGTTTTTT. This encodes CASSPSGTNTGELFF.

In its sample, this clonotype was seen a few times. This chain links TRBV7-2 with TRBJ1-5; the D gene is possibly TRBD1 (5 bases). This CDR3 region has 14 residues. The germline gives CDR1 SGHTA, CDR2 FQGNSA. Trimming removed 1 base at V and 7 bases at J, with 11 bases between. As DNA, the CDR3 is TGTGCCAGCAGCTTAGTTTGGGGACCCCAGCCCCAGCATTTT. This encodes CASSLVWGPQPQHF.

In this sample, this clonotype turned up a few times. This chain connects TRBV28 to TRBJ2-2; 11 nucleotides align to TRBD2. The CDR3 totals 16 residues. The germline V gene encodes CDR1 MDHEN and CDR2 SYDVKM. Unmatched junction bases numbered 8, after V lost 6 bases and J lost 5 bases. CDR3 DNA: TGTGCCAGCAGGCTAACTAGCGGGAGAGGAACCGGGGAGCTGTTTTTT. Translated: CASRLTSGRGTGELFF.

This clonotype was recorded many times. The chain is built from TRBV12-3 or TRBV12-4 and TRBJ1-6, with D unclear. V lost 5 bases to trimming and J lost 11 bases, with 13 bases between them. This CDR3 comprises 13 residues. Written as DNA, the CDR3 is TGTGCCAGCAGTGCTTTCGGAGCCCCACCCCTCCACTTT. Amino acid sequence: CASSAFGAPPLHF.

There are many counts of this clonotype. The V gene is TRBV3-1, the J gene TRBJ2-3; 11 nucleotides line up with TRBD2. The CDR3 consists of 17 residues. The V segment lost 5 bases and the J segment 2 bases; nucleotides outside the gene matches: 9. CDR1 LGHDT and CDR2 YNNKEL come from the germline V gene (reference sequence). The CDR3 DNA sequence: TGTGCCAGCAGCGTCCGACTAGCGGGATTGTCCACAGATACGCAGTATTTT. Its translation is CASSVRLAGLSTDTQYF.

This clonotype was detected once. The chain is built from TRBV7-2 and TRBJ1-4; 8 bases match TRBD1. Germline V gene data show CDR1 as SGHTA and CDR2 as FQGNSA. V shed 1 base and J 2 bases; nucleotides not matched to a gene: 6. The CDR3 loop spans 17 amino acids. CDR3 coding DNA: TGTGCCAGCAGCTTAGTAGGGCAGGGGGCGACTAATGAAAAACTGTTTTTT. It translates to CASSLVGQGATNEKLFF.

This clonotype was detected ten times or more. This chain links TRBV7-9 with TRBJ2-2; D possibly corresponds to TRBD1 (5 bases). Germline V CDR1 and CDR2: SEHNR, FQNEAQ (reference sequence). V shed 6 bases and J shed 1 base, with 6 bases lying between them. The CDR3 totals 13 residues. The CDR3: CASRRGNTGELFF. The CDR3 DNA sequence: TGTGCCAGCAGAAGGGGGAACACCGGGGAGCTGTTTTTT. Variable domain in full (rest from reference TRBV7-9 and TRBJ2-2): DTGVSQNPRHKITKRGQNVTFRCDPISEHNRLYWYRQTLGQGPEFLTYFQNEAQLEKSRLLSDRFSAERPKGSFSTLEIQRTEQGDSAMYLCASRRGNTGELFFGEGSRLTVL.

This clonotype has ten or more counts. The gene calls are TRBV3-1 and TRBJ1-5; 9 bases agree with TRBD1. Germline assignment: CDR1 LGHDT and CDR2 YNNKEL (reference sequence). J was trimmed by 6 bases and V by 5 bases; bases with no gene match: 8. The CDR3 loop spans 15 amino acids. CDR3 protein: CASSKQGAEGQPQHF. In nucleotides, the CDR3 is TGTGCCAGCAGCAAACAGGGGGCAGAAGGTCAGCCCCAGCATTTT.

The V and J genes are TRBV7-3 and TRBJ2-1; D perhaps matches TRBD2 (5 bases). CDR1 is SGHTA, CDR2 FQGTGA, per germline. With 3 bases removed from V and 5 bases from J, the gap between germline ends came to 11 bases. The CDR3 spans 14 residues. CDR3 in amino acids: CASSFGGQNNEQFF. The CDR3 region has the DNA TGTGCCAGCAGCTTCGGCGGGCAGAACAATGAGCAGTTCTTC.

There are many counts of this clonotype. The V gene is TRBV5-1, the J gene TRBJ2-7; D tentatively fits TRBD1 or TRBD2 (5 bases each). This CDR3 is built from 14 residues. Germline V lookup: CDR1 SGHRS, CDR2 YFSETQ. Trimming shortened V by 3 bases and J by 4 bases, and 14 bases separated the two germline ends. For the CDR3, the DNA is TGCGCCAGCAGCTCCGGGACCGCAGCTTACGAGCAGTACTTC. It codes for CASSSGTAAYEQYF.